These 15 T cell receptor beta chains came from one sample sequenced in a study of blood T cells in healthy people across ages. Next came a second PCR, run for roughly 6 to 11 cycles, which used a sample-barcoded 5' primer along with a J-beta primer mix. TCRdb processed the 5' RACE reads anew with MiXCR; each CDR3 protein has one entry. The sample has fewer than 2 million distinct CDR3 sequences, roughly two fifths seen once. The material sequenced was blood. The receptors stem from a human donor in good health.

Regarding this clonotype: Because the CDR3 is missing its conserved closing phenylalanine or tryptophan, this is likely a read error. The chain combines TRBV29-1 with TRBJ2-5, with 7 nucleotides matching TRBD1. V shed 7 bases and J 7 bases; nucleotides not matched to a gene: 9. CDR1 and CDR2 (germline): SQVTM, ANQGSEA. CDR3 length: 12 residues. CDR3 sequence (DNA): TGCAGCGCAGGACAGGTTAAGGGGACCCAGTACTGC. Translation gives CSAGQVKGTQYC.

For this clonotype: Its ends do not fully match the called genes, so a read error is possible. The rearrangement links TRBV4-3 to TRBJ1-1; D is perhaps TRBD1 (5 bases). The CDR3 has 14 amino acids. CDR1 and CDR2 (germline): LGHNA, YSLEER. In nucleotides, the CDR3 is TGCGTCAGCAGCCAAGACTACAGGAGAATTGAAGCTTTCTTT. It yields the protein CVSSQDYRRIEAFF.

The chain has TRBV29-1 and TRBJ2-1; 12 positions match TRBD2. Germline CDR1 is SQVTM and CDR2 is ANQGSEA. CDR3 length: 15 amino acids. J gave up 5 bases and V 7 bases, and 9 bases lay outside the gene matches. CDR3 residues: CSALGWTSGDNEQFF. The CDR3 nucleotides read TGCAGCGCTCTAGGATGGACTAGCGGGGACAATGAGCAGTTCTTC.

The chain combines TRBV12-5 with TRBJ2-3, with no clear D. CDR1 LGHNT and CDR2 FRNRAP come from the germline V gene. V was clipped by 3 bases and J by 2 bases, with 3 bases between them. The length of the CDR3 is 12 residues. Here the CDR3 DNA reads TGTGCTAGTGGTTTTCACACAGATACGCAGTATTTT. As protein: CASGFHTDTQYF.

This clonotype has just a few counts. V gene TRBV20-1 combines with J gene TRBJ2-7; D is uncertain. The DNA end is a closer match to TRBJ2-5, so the J assignment may be wrong. Germline V gives CDR1 DFQATT, CDR2 SNEGSKA (reference sequence). The CDR3 has 14 residues. The CDR3 region is CSARVSPSWETQYF. CDR3 sequence (DNA): TGCAGTGCTAGAGTGTCTCCATCCTGGGAGACCCAGTACTTC.

CDR3 nucleotides: TGTGCCAGCATCCTAACGTGGGCGACGGTAACAATGAACACTGAAGCTTTCTTT. Its translation is CASILTWATVTMNTEAFF. V gene TRBV11-2 combines with J gene TRBJ1-1; D is ambiguous. The V gene lost 7 bases and the J gene lost 0 bases, with 24 bases spanning the gap. The germline CDR1 and CDR2 sequences are SGHAT and FQNNGV. The CDR3 contains 18 residues.

This chain connects TRBV13 to TRBJ2-1; D may match TRBD1 or TRBD2 (5 bases each). Per germline, CDR1 PRHDT and CDR2 FYEKMQ (reference sequence). This CDR3 contains 16 residues. V shed 3 bases and J shed 2 bases, with 14 bases lying between them. CDR3 protein: CASSFSGTGAYNEQFF. CDR3 in DNA: TGTGCCAGCAGCTTTTCCGGGACGGGCGCCTACAATGAGCAGTTCTTC.

The chain couples TRBV2 to TRBJ1-2; D is undetermined. Germline V gives CDR1 SNHLY, CDR2 FYNNEI. The CDR3 covers 13 residues. The ends were cut back, 7 bases at V and 0 bases at J, with 9 bases in the middle. This CDR3 is CASNPGANYGYTF. The CDR3 nucleotides read TGTGCCAGCAACCCCGGGGCTAACTATGGCTACACCTTC.

The rearrangement links TRBV28 to TRBJ1-5; 10 nucleotides line up with TRBD1. Germline V gene lookup returns CDR1 MDHEN and CDR2 SYDVKM. This CDR3 is 14 amino acids long. J gave up 6 bases and V 8 bases, and 7 bases lay outside the gene matches. CDR3 amino acids: CASRSGTGVQPQHF. In DNA, the CDR3 is TGTGCCAGCCGAAGCGGGACAGGGGTTCAGCCCCAGCATTTT.

This rearrangement joins TRBV12-3 or TRBV12-4 to TRBJ1-2; 7 nucleotides align to TRBD1. V trimming: 5 bases; J trimming: 6 bases; junction bases outside the gene matches: 6. The CDR3 sequence is 13 residues long. The CDR3 DNA reads TGTGCCAGCAGTCTACAGGGGCTTGATGGCTACACCTTC. Translating gives CASSLQGLDGYTF.

This clonotype was detected a few times. The chain carries TRBV2 and TRBJ1-1; D is undetermined. The germline V gene encodes CDR1 SNHLY and CDR2 FYNNEI. The CDR3 contains 13 residues. Between the trimmed V and J ends, which lost 4 bases and 10 bases, there was a span of 16 bases. The CDR3, as DNA: TGTGCCAGCAGTGCATCGATGAGGACTCGAGCTTTCTTT. Protein product: CASSASMRTRAFF. Full variable domain (missing parts from reference TRBV2 and TRBJ1-1): EPEVTQTPSHQVTQMGQEVILRCVPISNHLYFYWYRQILGQKVEFLVSFYNNEISEKSEIFDDQFSVERPDGSNFTLKIRSTKLEDSAMYFCASSASMRTRAFFGQGTRLTVV.

This clonotype was found a few times. The chain is built from TRBV7-2 and TRBJ2-1; D call uncertain. V dropped 4 bases and J dropped 9 bases, with 16 bases sitting between them. Germline V gives CDR1 SGHTA, CDR2 FQGNSA. The CDR3 consists of 14 residues. The CDR3 sequence is CASSYWTLFSEQFF. CDR3 coding DNA: TGTGCCAGCAGCTATTGGACCCTTTTTAGTGAGCAGTTCTTC. The variable domain in full, with the rest retrieved from reference TRBV7-2 and TRBJ2-1, is GAGVSQSPSNKVTEKGKDVELRCDPISGHTALYWYRQSLGQGLEFLIYFQGNSAPDKSGLPSDRFSAERTGGSVSTLTIQRTQQEDSAVYLCASSYWTLFSEQFFGPGTRLTVL.

This chain links TRBV4-2 with TRBJ2-2, with unresolved D. The CDR3 has 14 residues. Trimming shortened V by 4 bases and J by 1 base, and 7 bases separated the two germline ends. Germline CDR1 LGHNA, CDR2 YNFKEQ. The CDR3 sequence: CASSPDWNTGELFF. The CDR3 coding sequence is TGTGCCAGCAGCCCCGACTGGAACACCGGGGAGCTGTTTTTT.

This clonotype appeared a few times. The chain combines TRBV10-3 with TRBJ1-5; D is possibly TRBD1 (6 bases). V was shortened by 6 bases and J by 0 bases, with 12 bases between the two germline ends. The CDR3 runs to 15 residues. Germline CDR1 is ENHRY and CDR2 is SYGVKD. CDR3 coding DNA: TGTGCCATCAGGGACAGCCTATATAGCAATCAGCCCCAGCATTTT. It is translated as CAIRDSLYSNQPQHF.

This sequence joins TRBV7-9 and TRBJ2-7, with a weak D call TRBD2 (6 bases). CDR3 length: 16 amino acids. Trimming cost V 5 bases and J 3 bases, with 20 bases left between them. Per the germline V gene, CDR1 is SEHNR and CDR2 is FQNEAQ (reference sequence). CDR3 loop: CASSPSSGRYIYEQYF. The CDR3 DNA reads as TGTGCCAGCAGCCCTTCCAGCGGGCGGTATATCTACGAGCAGTACTTC.